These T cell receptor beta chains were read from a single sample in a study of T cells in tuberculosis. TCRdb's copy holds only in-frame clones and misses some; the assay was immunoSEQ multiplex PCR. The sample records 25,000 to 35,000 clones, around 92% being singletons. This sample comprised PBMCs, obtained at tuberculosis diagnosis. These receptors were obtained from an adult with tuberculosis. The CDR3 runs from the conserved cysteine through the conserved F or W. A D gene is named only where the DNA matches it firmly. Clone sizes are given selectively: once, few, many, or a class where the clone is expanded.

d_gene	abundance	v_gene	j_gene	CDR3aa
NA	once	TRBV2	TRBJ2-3	CASSEQGTQYF
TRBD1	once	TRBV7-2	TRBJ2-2	CASSSQPGQSTGELFF
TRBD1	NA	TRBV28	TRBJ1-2	CASSSRDRTIFYGYTF
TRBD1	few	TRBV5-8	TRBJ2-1	CASSWDRPDEQFF
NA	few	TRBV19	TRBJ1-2	CASSYSGGSGYTF
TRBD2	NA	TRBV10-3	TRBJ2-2	CAISERSLAGIDGELFF
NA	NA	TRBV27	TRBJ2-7	CASSLVGVGEQYF
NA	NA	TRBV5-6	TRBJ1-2	CASRLGEVRDGYTF
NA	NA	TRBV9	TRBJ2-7	CASSGPAGDEQYF
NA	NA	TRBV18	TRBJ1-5	CASSLNRDNQPQHF
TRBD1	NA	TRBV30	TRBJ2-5	CAWSEDREETQYF
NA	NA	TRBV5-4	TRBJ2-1	CASSPKTAPYNEQFF
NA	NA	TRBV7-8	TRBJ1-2	CASSEDRLYGYTF
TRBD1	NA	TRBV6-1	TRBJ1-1	CASSRGQPSNTEAFF
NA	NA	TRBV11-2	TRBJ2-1	CASSLDLNEQFF
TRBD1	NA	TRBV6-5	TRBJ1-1	CASSYWDRDTEAFF
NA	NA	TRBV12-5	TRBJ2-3	CASGIGTLSTDTQYF
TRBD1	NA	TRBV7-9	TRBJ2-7	CASSLYPPWAGGVYEQYF
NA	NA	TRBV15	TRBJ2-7	CATSRAAGTYEQYF
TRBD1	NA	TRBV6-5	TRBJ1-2	CASSSPGTGGPGYTF
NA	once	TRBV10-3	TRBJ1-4	CATARGGNEKLFF
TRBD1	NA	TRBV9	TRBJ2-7	CASSVADRGIYEQYF
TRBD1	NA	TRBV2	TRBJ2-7	CASSVRTGGPAEQYF
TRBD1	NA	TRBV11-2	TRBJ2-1	CASSSPRGPHNEQFF
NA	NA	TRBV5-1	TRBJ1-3	CASSSEPQGAGNTIYF
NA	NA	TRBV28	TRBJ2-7	CASSLTAYEQYF
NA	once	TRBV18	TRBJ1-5	CASSREVDQPQHF
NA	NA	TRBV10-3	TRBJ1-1	CAISESWFGKGKNTEAFF
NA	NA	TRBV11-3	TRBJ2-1	CASSFSVGEINEQFF
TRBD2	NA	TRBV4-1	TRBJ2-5	CASSQLGLAEETQYF
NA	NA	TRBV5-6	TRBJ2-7	CASSLLPQASYEQYF
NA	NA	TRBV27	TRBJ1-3	CASSSRVGNTIYF
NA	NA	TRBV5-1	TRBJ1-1	CATRPGASNTEAFF
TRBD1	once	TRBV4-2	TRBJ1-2	CASSQEMIQGGLHGYTF
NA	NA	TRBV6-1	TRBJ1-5	CASTQTGYSNQPQHF
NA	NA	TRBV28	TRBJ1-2	CASSLRVREKAYGYTF
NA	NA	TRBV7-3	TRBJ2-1	CASSATRSPNEQFF
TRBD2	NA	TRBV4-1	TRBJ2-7	CASSQAGTSGRSYEQYF
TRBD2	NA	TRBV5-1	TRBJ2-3	CASSPSGGADTQYF
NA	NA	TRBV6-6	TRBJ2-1	CASNSYDNSYNEQFF
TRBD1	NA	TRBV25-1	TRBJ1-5	CASSETGNQPQHF
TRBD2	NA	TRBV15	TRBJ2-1	CATSRAGGYNEQFF
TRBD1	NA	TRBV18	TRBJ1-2	CASSPRTGGYGYTF
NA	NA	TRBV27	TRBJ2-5	CASSLLGAGETQYF
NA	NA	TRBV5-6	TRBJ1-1	CASSLNHNTEAFF
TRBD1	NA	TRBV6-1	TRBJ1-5	CASSETGGDNQPQHF
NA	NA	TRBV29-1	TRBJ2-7	CSVVQQRPYEQYF
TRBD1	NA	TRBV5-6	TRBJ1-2	CASSFETGTGNDYGYTF
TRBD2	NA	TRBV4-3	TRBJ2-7	CASSQGLGPRGGIYEQYF
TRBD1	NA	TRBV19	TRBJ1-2	CASSIIPGQRANYGYTF
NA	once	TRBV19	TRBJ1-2	CASSISGTLGYTF
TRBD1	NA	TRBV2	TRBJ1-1	CASRDRVNTEAFF
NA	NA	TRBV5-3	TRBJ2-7	CARSPQGEQYF
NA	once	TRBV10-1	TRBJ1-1	CASSEAQGRTEAFF
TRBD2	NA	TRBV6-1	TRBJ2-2	CASSAPTSGTNTGELFF
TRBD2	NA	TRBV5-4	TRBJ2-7	CASSSRTSGLSYEQYF
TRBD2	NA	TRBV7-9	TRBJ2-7	CASSLSLLAGGPDSYEQYF
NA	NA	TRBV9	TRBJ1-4	CASSVTGIVNEKLFF